The 15 T cell receptor beta chains presented below share a single source sample, sequenced in a study of cytomegalovirus exposure and HLA in healthy donors (dated by TCRdb to about 2017). Libraries came from the immunoSEQ multiplex PCR assay. The multiplex PCR relied on a mix of 60 forward primers for TCR Vbeta segments and 13 reverse primers for TCR Jbeta segments. In TCRdb, the immuneACCESS table is reduced to in-frame sequences with V and J assigned. These tables do not hold every clone; where another copy was compared, an unresolved V gene accounts for under half, and the others remain unexplained. For this sample the table gives roughly 100,000 clones, of which roughly 85% were detected only once. The biggest ten clones account for about 2.5% of the sample. Source material: PBMCs. All receptors come from a man in his forties or fifties in good health and CMV-seronegative.

V is TRBV11-1 and J is TRBJ1-1, with a tentative D call TRBD1 (5 bases). Germline assignment: CDR1 SGHAT and CDR2 FQDESV (reference sequence). The CDR3 loop spans 15 amino acids. Trimming removed 5 bases at V and 0 bases at J, with 13 bases between. CDR3 loop: CASSLEGILNTEAFF. The CDR3 DNA reads as TGTGCCAGCAGCCTAGAGGGGATTCTGAACACTGAAGCTTTCTTT.

The CDR3 spells CASSQQVRELFF. In DNA form, the CDR3 reads TGTGCCAGCAGCCAACAAGTCCGGGAGCTGTTTTTT. The gene calls are TRBV7-9 and TRBJ2-2; D uncertain. Deletions cut 5 bases from V and 9 bases from J, with 10 bases between. Looked up from germline, CDR1 is SEHNR and CDR2 is FQNEAQ (reference sequence). The CDR3 runs 12 residues.

The chain is built from TRBV7-2 and TRBJ2-1, with 7 bases fitting TRBD1. The germline V gene has CDR1 SGHTA and CDR2 FQGNSA. CDR3 length: 14 amino acids. The J segment lost 2 bases and the V segment lost 6 bases, leaving 4 bases of the junction unmatched. The CDR3 DNA follows: TGTGCCAGCAGGTATGGGACAGCCTACAATGAGCAGTTCTTC. Amino acid sequence: CASRYGTAYNEQFF.

This clone occurred once. The V gene is TRBV30, the J gene TRBJ2-1; D perhaps matches TRBD2 (7 bases). The CDR3 sequence is 15 residues long. Trimming pared 2 bases from V and 12 bases from J, leaving 23 bases between. The germline gives CDR1 GTSNPN, CDR2 SVGIG (reference sequence). The CDR3 sequence is CAWSPTRRGGPSQFF. CDR3 DNA sequence: TGTGCCTGGAGTCCCACCCGAAGGGGGGGGCCTTCGCAGTTCTTC. The whole variable domain, filled in from reference TRBV30 and TRBJ2-1, reads SQTIHQWPATLVQPVGSPLSLECTVEGTSNPNLYWYRQAAGRGLQLLFYSVGIGQISSEVPQNLSASRPQDRQFILSSKKLLLSDSGFYLCAWSPTRRGGPSQFFGPGTRLTVL.

This clone has more than one count but fewer than ten. V and J are TRBV7-2 and TRBJ2-7, with 7 bases fitting TRBD1. V gave up 2 bases and J gave up 11 bases; unmatched junction bases: 12. Germline lookup yields CDR1 SGHTA and CDR2 FQGNSA. The CDR3 length is 14 residues. CDR3 region: CASSLLAGGFHKYF. The CDR3 DNA reads TGTGCCAGCAGCTTACTCGCAGGGGGATTTCACAAGTACTTC.

The CDR3 loop reads CASGGLAGVSQETQYF. The CDR3 nucleotides are TGCGCCAGCGGCGGACTAGCGGGGGTTTCCCAAGAGACCCAGTACTTC. The chain employs TRBV5-1 and TRBJ2-5, with 13 bases matching TRBD2. Trimming took 7 bases from V and 1 from J; bases not matched to a gene: 7. Germline-derived CDR1 and CDR2 are SGHRS and YFSETQ. The CDR3 has 16 amino acids. The complete variable domain, with remaining parts taken from reference TRBV5-1 and TRBJ2-5, reads KAGVTQTPRYLIKTRGQQVTLSCSPISGHRSVSWYQQTPGQGLQFLFEYFSETQRNKGNFPGRFSGRQFSNSRSEMNVSTLELGDSALYLCASGGLAGVSQETQYFGPGTRLLVL.

V is TRBV4-2 and J is TRBJ2-2; the match to TRBD2 covers 9 bases. The length of the CDR3 is 16 residues. V lost 3 bases, J lost 3 bases, and 5 bases stayed unmatched. Germline CDR1 LGHNA, CDR2 YNFKEQ. CDR3 coding DNA: TGTGCCAGCAGCCAGCGTAGCGGGAGCTACACCGGGGAGCTGTTTTTT. Protein product: CASSQRSGSYTGELFF.

The chain joins TRBV7-8 to TRBJ2-7; 14 positions match TRBD2. With 2 bases clipped from V and 3 bases from J, the junction kept 15 bases outside the gene matches. In germline, CDR1 is SGHVS, CDR2 FQNEAQ. The CDR3 covers 20 residues. The CDR3 region is CASSLPAGWTSGGTNYEQYF. CDR3 coding DNA: TGTGCCAGCAGCTTACCCGCCGGTTGGACTAGCGGGGGGACCAACTACGAGCAGTACTTC.

The chain couples TRBV10-3 to TRBJ1-5; the match to TRBD1 covers 7 bases. CDR1 is ENHRY, CDR2 SYGVKD, per germline. J lost 5 bases, V lost 8 bases, and 6 bases had no gene match. CDR3 length: 13 amino acids. CDR3 nucleotides: TGTGCCATCGGCACAGGGGTTGATCAGCCCCAGCATTTT. Its protein product is CAIGTGVDQPQHF.

Only one count was recorded for this clone. This chain links TRBV19 with TRBJ2-1, with TRBD2 as a possible D gene (5 bases). Trimming removed 3 bases at V and 10 bases at J, with 10 bases between. Germline-derived CDR1 and CDR2 are LNHDA and SQIVND (reference sequence). The CDR3 runs to 12 residues. The CDR3 reads CASSIDRGEQFF. Written as DNA, the CDR3 is TGTGCCAGTAGTATCGATCGGGGAGAGCAGTTCTTC.

V and J are TRBV7-9 and TRBJ1-6; 9 bases line up with TRBD1. The CDR3 sequence is 14 residues long. Germline V gene lookup returns CDR1 SEHNR and CDR2 FQNEAQ (reference sequence). The V and J ends lost 5 bases and 9 bases, in that order; junction bases with no gene match: 5. DNA for the CDR3: TGTGCCAGCAGCCGGGACAGGGAGGGTTCACCCCTCCACTTT. Translation gives CASSRDREGSPLHF.

The rearrangement uses TRBV19 and TRBJ1-2; 10 positions agree with TRBD1. CDR3 length: 15 residues. Germline CDR1 is LNHDA and CDR2 is SQIVND (reference sequence). J lost 3 bases, V lost 5 bases, and 6 bases had no gene match. CDR3 amino acids: CASSLGQGYYYGYTF. The CDR3 DNA is TGTGCCAGTAGTTTGGGACAGGGGTATTACTATGGCTACACCTTC. Complete variable domain (other parts from reference TRBV19 and TRBJ1-2): DGGITQSPKYLFRKEGQNVTLSCEQNLNHDAMYWYRQDPGQGLRLIYYSQIVNDFQKGDIAEGYSVSREKKESFPLTVTSAQKNPTAFYLCASSLGQGYYYGYTFGSGTRLTVV.

This clone has a handful of counts. The chain has TRBV19 and TRBJ1-1; 7 bases align to TRBD1. V shed 5 bases and J 3 bases; nucleotides not matched to a gene: 12. Germline V CDR1 and CDR2: LNHDA, SQIVND (reference sequence). There are 16 residues in the CDR3. CDR3 in DNA: TGTGCCAGTAGTCTTCGGGACAGACGGCTAGACACTGAAGCTTTCTTT. Protein: CASSLRDRRLDTEAFF. Looking up the rest from reference TRBV19 and TRBJ1-1 gives the full variable domain: DGGITQSPKYLFRKEGQNVTLSCEQNLNHDAMYWYRQDPGQGLRLIYYSQIVNDFQKGDIAEGYSVSREKKESFPLTVTSAQKNPTAFYLCASSLRDRRLDTEAFFGQGTRLTVV.

CDR3 sequence reads: CASSVRGLREKLFF. CDR3 DNA sequence: TGTGCCAGCAGCGTCAGGGGGCTCAGGGAAAAACTGTTTTTT. The gene calls are TRBV6-1 and TRBJ1-4, with 8 bases aligning to TRBD1. In germline, CDR1 is MNHNS, CDR2 SASEGT. Trimming cost V 6 bases and J 8 bases; bases outside gene matches: 8. This CDR3 comprises 14 residues.

The CDR3 here is CASSYQLAGGYNEQFF. The CDR3 DNA follows: TGTGCCAGCAGTTACCAACTAGCGGGGGGGTACAATGAGCAGTTCTTC. This chain connects TRBV6-5 to TRBJ2-1, with TRBD2 matching over 13 bases. The CDR3 spans 16 residues. The V segment lost 2 bases and the J segment 4 bases; nucleotides outside the gene matches: 2. Germline lookup yields CDR1 MNHEY and CDR2 SVGAGI.